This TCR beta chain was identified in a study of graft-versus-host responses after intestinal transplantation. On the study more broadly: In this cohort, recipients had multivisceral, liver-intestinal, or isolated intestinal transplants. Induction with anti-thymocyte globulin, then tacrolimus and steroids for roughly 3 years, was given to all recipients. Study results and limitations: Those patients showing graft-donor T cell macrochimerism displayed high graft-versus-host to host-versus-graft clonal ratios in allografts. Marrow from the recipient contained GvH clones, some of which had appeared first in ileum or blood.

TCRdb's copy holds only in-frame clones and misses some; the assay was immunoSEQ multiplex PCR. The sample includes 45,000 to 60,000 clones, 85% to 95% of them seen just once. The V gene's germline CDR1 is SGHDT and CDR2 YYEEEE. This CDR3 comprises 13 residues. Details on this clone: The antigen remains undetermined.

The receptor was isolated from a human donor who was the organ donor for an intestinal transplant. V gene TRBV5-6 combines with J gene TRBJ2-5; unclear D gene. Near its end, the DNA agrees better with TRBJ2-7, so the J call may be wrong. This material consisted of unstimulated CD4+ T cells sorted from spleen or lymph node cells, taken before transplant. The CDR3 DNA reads TGTGCCAGCAGCTTCGGGCCTTTGGACGAGCAGTACTTC. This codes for CASSFGPLDEQYF.